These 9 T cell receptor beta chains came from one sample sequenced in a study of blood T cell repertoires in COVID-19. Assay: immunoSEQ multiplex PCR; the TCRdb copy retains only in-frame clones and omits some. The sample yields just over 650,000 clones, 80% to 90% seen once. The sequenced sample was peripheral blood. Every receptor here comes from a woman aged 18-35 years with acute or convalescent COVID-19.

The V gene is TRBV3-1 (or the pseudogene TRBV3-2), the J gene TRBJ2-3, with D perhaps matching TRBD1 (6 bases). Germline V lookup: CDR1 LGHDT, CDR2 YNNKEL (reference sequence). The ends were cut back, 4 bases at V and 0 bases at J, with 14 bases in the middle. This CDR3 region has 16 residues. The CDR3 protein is CASSPLGTGSTDTQYF. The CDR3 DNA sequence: TGTGCCAGCAGCCCCTTAGGTACAGGGAGCACAGATACGCAGTATTTT.

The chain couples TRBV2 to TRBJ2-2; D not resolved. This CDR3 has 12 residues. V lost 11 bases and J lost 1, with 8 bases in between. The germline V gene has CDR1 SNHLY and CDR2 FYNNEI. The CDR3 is CAVKMNTGELFF. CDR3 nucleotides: TGTGCCGTCAAAATGAACACCGGGGAGCTGTTTTTT.

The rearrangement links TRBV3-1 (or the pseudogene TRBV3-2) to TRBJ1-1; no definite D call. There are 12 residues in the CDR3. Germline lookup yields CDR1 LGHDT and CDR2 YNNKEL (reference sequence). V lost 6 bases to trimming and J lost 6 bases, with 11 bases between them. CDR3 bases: TGTGCCAGCAGTCGAGGTGTAGCTGAAGCTTTCTTT. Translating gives CASSRGVAEAFF.

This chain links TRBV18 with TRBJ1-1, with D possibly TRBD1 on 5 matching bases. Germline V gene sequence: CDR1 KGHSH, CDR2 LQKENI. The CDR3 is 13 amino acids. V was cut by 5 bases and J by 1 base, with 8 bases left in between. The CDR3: CASSTGQNTEAFF. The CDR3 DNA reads TGTGCCAGCTCAACCGGACAGAACACTGAAGCTTTCTTT.

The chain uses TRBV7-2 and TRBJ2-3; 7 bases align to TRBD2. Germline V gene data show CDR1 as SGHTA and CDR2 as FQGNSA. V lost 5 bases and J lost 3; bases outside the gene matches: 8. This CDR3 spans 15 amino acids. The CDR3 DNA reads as TGTGCCAGCAGCCCCTCACTAGCGCGGACAGATACGCAGTATTTT. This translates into CASSPSLARTDTQYF.

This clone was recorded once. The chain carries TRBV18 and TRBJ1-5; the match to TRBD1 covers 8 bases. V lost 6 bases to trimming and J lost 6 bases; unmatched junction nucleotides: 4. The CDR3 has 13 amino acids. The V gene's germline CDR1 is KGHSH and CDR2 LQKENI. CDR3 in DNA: TGTGCCAGCTCTCGGGACAGGACTCAGCCCCAGCATTTT. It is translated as CASSRDRTQPQHF.

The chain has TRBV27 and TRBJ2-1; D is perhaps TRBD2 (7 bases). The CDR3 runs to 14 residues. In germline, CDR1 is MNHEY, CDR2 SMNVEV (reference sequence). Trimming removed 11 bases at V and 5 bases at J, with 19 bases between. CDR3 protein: CASFGGLLHNEQFF. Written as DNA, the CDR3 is TGTGCCTCTTTCGGGGGGCTTCTGCACAATGAGCAGTTCTTC.

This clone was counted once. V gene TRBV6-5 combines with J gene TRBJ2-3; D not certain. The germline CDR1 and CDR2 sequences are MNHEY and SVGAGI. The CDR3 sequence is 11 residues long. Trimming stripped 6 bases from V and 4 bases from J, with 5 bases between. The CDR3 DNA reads TGTGCCAGCAGAATCGCAGATACGCAGTATTTT. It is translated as CASRIADTQYF.

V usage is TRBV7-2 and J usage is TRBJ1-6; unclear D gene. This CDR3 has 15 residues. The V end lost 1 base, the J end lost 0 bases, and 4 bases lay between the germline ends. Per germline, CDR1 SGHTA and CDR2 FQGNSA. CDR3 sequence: CASSLVSSYNSPLHF. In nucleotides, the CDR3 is TGTGCCAGCAGCTTAGTCAGCTCCTATAATTCACCCCTCCACTTT.